The clone carrying this T cell receptor (beta chain) showed up many times. Naive CD4+ T cells were purified with Tregs depleted by CD25. Semi-nested PCR with Nested Universal Primer A followed constant-region reverse priming of full-length variable regions. TCRdb independently ran MiXCR on the 5' RACE reads; one entry per CDR3 protein. The data show roughly 52,000 distinct CDR3 sequences, approximately 17% seen once. V was pared by 4 bases and J by 6 bases, with 17 bases between. The CDR3 is 14 amino acids. Germline V CDR1 and CDR2: SGHKS, YYEKEE (reference sequence). The chain uses TRBV5-5 and TRBJ2-7; D unresolved. This sequence originates from a female donor with breast cancer. The specimen was naive CD4+ T cells sorted from blood. Subset described: naive CD4+ T cells, CD4+CD45RA+CD25-. The CDR3 nucleotides read TGTGCCAGCAGCCAGGACCCCCGGGTCTCCGAGCAGTACTTC. Residues: CASSQDPRVSEQYF.